A selection of T cell receptor beta chains follows, all from one sample in a study of blood T cell repertoires in COVID-19. The assay was immunoSEQ multiplex PCR, and TCRdb's table has in-frame clones only and misses some. Among roughly 250,000 clones listed, 86% were seen once. The material sequenced was peripheral blood. Receptor source: a woman aged 25-40 years with COVID-19, enrolled during active disease. The conserved cysteine and the conserved F or W are not part of the CDR3 here. Clone size is shown for a subset of rows, as once, few, many or a class of expanded clone.

V gene: TRBV4-1; clone size: -; J gene: TRBJ2-1; CDR3 protein: ASSPPVSLEQF
V gene: TRBV7-9; clone size: -; J gene: TRBJ2-7; CDR3 protein: ASSPSSGYSYEQY
V gene: TRBV15; clone size: -; J gene: TRBJ1-5; CDR3 protein: ATSRDTGDQPQH
V gene: TRBV3-1/TRBV3-2; clone size: -; J gene: TRBJ2-6; CDR3 protein: ASSQVGGLSLSGANVLT
V gene: TRBV3-1/TRBV3-2; clone size: -; J gene: TRBJ1-2; CDR3 protein: ASSQGAGRYGYT
V gene: TRBV5-6; clone size: -; J gene: TRBJ1-3; CDR3 protein: ASSTLSSGNTIY
V gene: TRBV5-1; clone size: -; J gene: TRBJ2-1; CDR3 protein: ASSVTLAGGNGEQF
V gene: TRBV4-1; clone size: -; J gene: TRBJ1-2; CDR3 protein: ASSRQTGGSNYGYT
V gene: TRBV15; clone size: -; J gene: TRBJ1-2; CDR3 protein: ATSRAGQGVDGYT
V gene: TRBV5-1; clone size: -; J gene: TRBJ2-1; CDR3 protein: ASSFGLATDEQF
V gene: TRBV5-4; clone size: -; J gene: TRBJ1-1; CDR3 protein: ASSLRGTEAF
V gene: TRBV19; clone size: -; J gene: TRBJ2-1; CDR3 protein: ASSVSGGSYNEQF
V gene: TRBV5-1; clone size: -; J gene: TRBJ2-5; CDR3 protein: ASSGLAGGLETQY
V gene: TRBV11-2; clone size: -; J gene: TRBJ2-1; CDR3 protein: ASNNAGTGVFNEQF
V gene: TRBV27; clone size: once; J gene: TRBJ1-1; CDR3 protein: ASSQQGAAVRAF
V gene: TRBV10-3; clone size: -; J gene: TRBJ2-5; CDR3 protein: AISDRGLEETQY
V gene: TRBV9; clone size: once; J gene: TRBJ2-5; CDR3 protein: ASSVELWGGDAETQY
V gene: TRBV9; clone size: once; J gene: TRBJ2-5; CDR3 protein: ASSVGQSLKTQY
V gene: TRBV12-5; clone size: once; J gene: TRBJ2-2; CDR3 protein: ASAMPSGGAGRELF
V gene: TRBV5-5; clone size: once; J gene: TRBJ2-1; CDR3 protein: ASSFGGRFYNEQF
V gene: TRBV3-1/TRBV3-2; clone size: -; J gene: TRBJ2-1; CDR3 protein: ASSQTLAGGLEQF
V gene: TRBV30; clone size: -; J gene: TRBJ1-6; CDR3 protein: AWTTGTGFNSPLH
V gene: TRBV6-4; clone size: -; J gene: TRBJ1-3; CDR3 protein: ASIKDTGVDGNTIY
V gene: TRBV2; clone size: -; J gene: TRBJ2-3; CDR3 protein: ATSENGLSTDTQY
V gene: TRBV7-9; clone size: -; J gene: TRBJ2-6; CDR3 protein: ASSKSRAEGSGANVLT
V gene: TRBV11-2; clone size: -; J gene: TRBJ2-1; CDR3 protein: ASRTLRGTTGRTEQF
V gene: TRBV2; clone size: -; J gene: TRBJ2-1; CDR3 protein: ASSETLAGGISYNEQF
V gene: TRBV4-1; clone size: once; J gene: TRBJ2-2; CDR3 protein: ASSQEGQGATGELF
V gene: TRBV6-1; clone size: -; J gene: TRBJ2-7; CDR3 protein: ASSEAGQGRN
V gene: TRBV6-1; clone size: few; J gene: TRBJ1-1; CDR3 protein: ASSEVPREAF
V gene: TRBV7-9; clone size: -; J gene: TRBJ1-3; CDR3 protein: ASRSGGSDTIY
V gene: TRBV2; clone size: once; J gene: TRBJ1-2; CDR3 protein: ASSSWDRTNYGYT
V gene: TRBV30; clone size: -; J gene: TRBJ2-2; CDR3 protein: AWSAGTTGELF
V gene: TRBV5-4; clone size: -; J gene: TRBJ2-1; CDR3 protein: ASSSGTGRSYNEQF
V gene: TRBV24-1; clone size: -; J gene: TRBJ2-1; CDR3 protein: ATSARRLGPNEQF
V gene: TRBV10-3; clone size: -; J gene: TRBJ1-1; CDR3 protein: AISAPGQIYPEAF
V gene: TRBV15; clone size: -; J gene: TRBJ2-7; CDR3 protein: ATSDRDTHYEQY
V gene: TRBV5-5; clone size: -; J gene: TRBJ2-2; CDR3 protein: ASSLGGQTGELF
V gene: TRBV18; clone size: -; J gene: TRBJ2-7; CDR3 protein: ASSPGESYEQY
V gene: TRBV5-6; clone size: -; J gene: TRBJ1-2; CDR3 protein: ASSYAGMYGYT
V gene: TRBV6-5; clone size: -; J gene: TRBJ2-1; CDR3 protein: ASSQLAGGRNEQF
V gene: TRBV27; clone size: -; J gene: TRBJ2-3; CDR3 protein: ASSLWAARVGTDTQY
V gene: TRBV28; clone size: -; J gene: TRBJ2-5; CDR3 protein: ATRGGETQY
V gene: TRBV6-5; clone size: -; J gene: TRBJ2-5; CDR3 protein: ASSSPGLYTETQY
V gene: TRBV5-1; clone size: -; J gene: TRBJ1-2; CDR3 protein: ASSTDTYDGYGYT
V gene: TRBV6-5; clone size: -; J gene: TRBJ2-2; CDR3 protein: ARSPANTGELF
V gene: TRBV10-2; clone size: once; J gene: TRBJ1-2; CDR3 protein: ASSDSQGQGALGGYT
V gene: TRBV3-1/TRBV3-2; clone size: -; J gene: TRBJ1-4; CDR3 protein: ASSRGNNEKLF
V gene: TRBV7-9; clone size: -; J gene: TRBJ1-3; CDR3 protein: ASSYNSLNRNTIY
V gene: TRBV19; clone size: -; J gene: TRBJ1-5; CDR3 protein: ASSMVKAGIQPQH
V gene: TRBV7-9; clone size: -; J gene: TRBJ1-4; CDR3 protein: ASSFRVEKLF
V gene: TRBV7-2; clone size: -; J gene: TRBJ2-5; CDR3 protein: ASSLAGWASGSQEAQY
V gene: TRBV19; clone size: -; J gene: TRBJ1-1; CDR3 protein: ASSRGGQSEAF